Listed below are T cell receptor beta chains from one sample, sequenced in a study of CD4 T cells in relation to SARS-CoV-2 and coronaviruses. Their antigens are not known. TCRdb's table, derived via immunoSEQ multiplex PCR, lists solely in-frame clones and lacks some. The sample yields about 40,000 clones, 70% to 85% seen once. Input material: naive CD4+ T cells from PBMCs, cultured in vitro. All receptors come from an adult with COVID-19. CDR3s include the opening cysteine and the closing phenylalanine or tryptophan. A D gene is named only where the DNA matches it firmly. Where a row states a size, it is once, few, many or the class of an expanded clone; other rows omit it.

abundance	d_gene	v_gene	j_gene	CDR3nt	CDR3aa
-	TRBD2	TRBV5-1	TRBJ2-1	TGCGCCAGCAGCTTGGACCTGAGCCTGACTAGCGGATACAATGAGCAGTTCTTC	CASSLDLSLTSGYNEQFF
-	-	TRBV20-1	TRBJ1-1	TGCAGTGCGCAGCCGAGACAGGAAGCTTTCTTT	CSAQPRQEAFF
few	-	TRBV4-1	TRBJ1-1	TGCGCCAGCAGCCAACCTTCCTCGGTCACTGAAGCTTTCTTT	CASSQPSSVTEAFF
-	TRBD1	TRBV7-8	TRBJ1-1	TGTGCCAGCAGTAGACTACAGGGGACCATGAACACTGAAGCTTTCTTT	CASSRLQGTMNTEAFF
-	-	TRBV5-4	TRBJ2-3	TGTGCCAGCAGCTTCCGCTCGGGCGCCGATACGCAGTATTTT	CASSFRSGADTQYF
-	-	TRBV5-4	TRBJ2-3	TGTGCCAGCAGCTTACAGGGCGCAGATACGCAGTATTTT	CASSLQGADTQYF
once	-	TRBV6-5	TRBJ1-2	TGTGCCAGCAGTCGTGGGGGGAAAGGGGACTATGGCTACACCTTC	CASSRGGKGDYGYTF
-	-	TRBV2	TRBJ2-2	TGTGCCAGCAGGTCAGCGGTGAACACCGGGGAGCTGTTTTTT	CASRSAVNTGELFF
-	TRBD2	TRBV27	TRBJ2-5	TGTGCCAGCAAACTAGTAGCGGGCGGGAGAGAGACCCAGTACTTC	CASKLVAGGRETQYF
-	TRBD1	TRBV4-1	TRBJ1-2	TGCGCCAGCAGCCAAGATTCCTCAGGGGGCTTTGGCTACACCTTC	CASSQDSSGGFGYTF
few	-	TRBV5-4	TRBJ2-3	TGTGCCAGCAGCCCCCCAACCGGGAGTTTCACAGATACGCAGTATTTT	CASSPPTGSFTDTQYF
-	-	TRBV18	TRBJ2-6	TGTGCCAGCTCACCACCAAAAGGGGCTGGGGCCAACGTCCTGACTTTC	CASSPPKGAGANVLTF
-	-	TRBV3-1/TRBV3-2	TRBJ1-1	TGTGCCAGCAGCCAAGGACAGTGGGGAAGCATGAACACTGAAGCTTTCTTT	CASSQGQWGSMNTEAFF
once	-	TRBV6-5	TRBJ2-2	TGTGCCAGCCGTTATAGTAACACCGGGGAGCTGTTTTTT	CASRYSNTGELFF
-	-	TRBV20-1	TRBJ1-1	TGCAGTGCTAACGCAGGTTATGAAGCTTTCTTT	CSANAGYEAFF
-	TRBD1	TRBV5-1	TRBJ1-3	TGCGCCAGCAGCTTTCGGACAGGGTCTCTTATCTCTGGAAACACCATATATTTT	CASSFRTGSLISGNTIYF
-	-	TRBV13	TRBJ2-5	TGTGCCAGCAGCTCAACCGGGACACAAGAGACCCAGTACTTC	CASSSTGTQETQYF